Sequencing of this T cell receptor (beta chain) was carried out in a study of blood T cell repertoires in COVID-19. Study context: The United States, Italy and Spain provided the acute and convalescent COVID-19 samples. Sources were T cells, B-cell-depleted T cells, or PBMCs; the material itself was cDNA or gDNA.

This CDR3 is 18 amino acids long. The J segment lost 5 bases and the V segment lost 2 bases, leaving 13 bases of the junction unmatched. From germline, CDR1 is SNHLY and CDR2 FYNNEI. Original processing methods: Nucleated cell counts were estimated from reference gene primer amplification. TCRdb keeps only in-frame clones here, not all; method: immunoSEQ multiplex PCR. That table is the source of V, J and clone size, and D and trimming were worked out from the DNA. The sample includes a few hundred thousand clones, over 80% of them seen just once. This chain joins TRBV2 and TRBJ2-3; 10 bases map to TRBD2. Material for sequencing was peripheral blood. This receptor was taken from a man between 60 and 75 years old who had recovered from COVID-19. CDR3 bases: TGTGCCAGCAGTGAATTGGGGTATTGGACTAGCGGAGAAGATACGCAGTATTTT. Protein product: CASSELGYWTSGEDTQYF.